The clone carrying this TCR beta chain was counted ten times or more. The antigen is not known. This specimen comes from a study of T cell responses to AZD1222 COVID-19 vaccine. Findings and caveats of the study: Distributed over spike, vaccine-associated CD4 TCRs predominated at 160-218 and 743-854.

There are 15 residues in the CDR3. V gave up 10 bases and J gave up 1 base; unmatched junction bases: 13. Germline assignment: CDR1 SGHTS and CDR2 YDEGEE. The protocol was immunoSEQ multiplex PCR, while the TCRdb copy is restricted to in-frame clones and leaves out a portion. The table includes 70,000 or so clones, 70% to 90% detected once. Second-dose recipients at about 4 or about 12 weeks were treated as one pooled group. The sequence came from an adult who received the AZD1222 COVID-19 vaccine. This sample comprised peripheral blood, obtained 28 days after the second AZD1222 dose. This chain uses TRBV5-8 with TRBJ2-7; 8 bases are a match to TRBD1. The CDR3 loop reads CAAGTGQFSSYEQYF. The CDR3 coding sequence is TGTGCCGCTGGGACAGGTCAATTCTCATCCTACGAGCAGTACTTC.